These 11 T cell receptor beta chains share one sample of origin, sequenced in a study of shared clonotypes between healthy human individuals. This table comes from immunoSEQ multiplex PCR, and its TCRdb copy is limited to in-frame clones, with some not included. The repertoire holds 2 million to 2.5 million clones, with roughly 90% as singletons. Sequencing was performed on naive CD4+ T cells from PBMCs. Documented subset: CD45RA+ positively selected. The receptors shown here come from a man aged 18 to 30 in good health. Some clones in this sample may be carry-over from other donors' samples.

The chain recombines TRBV4-1 with TRBJ2-1; no firm D call. Germline V gene data show CDR1 as MGHRA and CDR2 as YSYEKL. The length of the CDR3 is 15 residues. The V and J ends lost 4 bases and 0 bases respectively, with 10 bases between them. The CDR3 bases are TGCGCCAGCAGCCGCAGTGTGAGCTCCTACAATGAGCAGTTCTTC. It is translated as CASSRSVSSYNEQFF.

This rearrangement joins TRBV15 to TRBJ2-7, with a weak D call TRBD2 (5 bases). The CDR3 extends over 13 amino acids. CDR1 is LNHNV, CDR2 YYDKDF, per germline (reference sequence). Trimming took off 4 bases at V and 6 bases at J, with 13 bases between the two ends. The CDR3, as DNA: TGTGCCACCAGCATGGACTCCGGGGTCGAGCAGTACTTC. Protein sequence: CATSMDSGVEQYF.

The rearrangement uses TRBV9 and TRBJ2-7; perhaps TRBD1 as D (6 bases). The CDR3 is 15 residues long. Between the trimmed V and J ends, which lost 4 bases and 4 bases, there was a span of 18 bases. CDR1 is SGDLS and CDR2 is YYNGEE in the germline V gene. The CDR3 region is CASSQGWQGIYEQYF. CDR3 in DNA: TGTGCCAGCAGCCAGGGTTGGCAGGGGATTTACGAGCAGTACTTC.

The chain combines TRBV30 with TRBJ2-5; D is unclear. The germline V and J ends were trimmed by 0 bases and 2 bases, with 10 bases remaining between them. CDR1 is GTSNPN and CDR2 is SVGIG in the germline V gene (reference sequence). This CDR3 region has 14 residues. The CDR3, as DNA: TGTGCCTGGAGTGTATGGGCAGCTCAAGAGACCCAGTACTTC. Translated: CAWSVWAAQETQYF.

This sequence joins TRBV10-3 and TRBJ1-1; D possibly corresponds to TRBD1 (5 bases). Trimming cost V 4 bases and J 6 bases, with 12 bases left between them. Germline values: CDR1 ENHRY, CDR2 SYGVKD. The CDR3 loop spans 13 amino acids. CDR3 region: CAISGTLGAEAFF. CDR3 nucleotides: TGTGCCATCAGTGGGACACTAGGGGCTGAAGCTTTCTTT.

This clone was seen only a few times. This CDR3 is CASTPGWGNTEAFF. The CDR3 nucleotides read TGTGCCAGCACCCCCGGGTGGGGGAACACTGAAGCTTTCTTT. The rearrangement joins TRBV6-5 to TRBJ1-1; no definite D call. With 7 bases removed from V and 1 base from J, the gap between germline ends came to 13 bases. The germline V gene encodes CDR1 MNHEY and CDR2 SVGAGI. CDR3 length equals 14 residues.

The chain recombines TRBV5-4 with TRBJ2-4; 7 bases are a match to TRBD2. This CDR3 contains 14 residues. The germline V gene has CDR1 SGHNT and CDR2 YYREEE (reference sequence). The J segment lost 6 bases and the V segment lost 4 bases, leaving 7 bases of the junction unmatched. The CDR3 DNA follows: TGTGCCAGCAGCGAGCGGGATGGGGGAAACATTCAGTACTTC. This codes for CASSERDGGNIQYF. The entire variable domain, with the rest obtained from reference TRBV5-4 and TRBJ2-4, is as follows: ETGVTQSPTHLIKTRGQQVTLRCSSQSGHNTVSWYQQALGQGPQFIFQYYREEENGRGNFPPRFSGLQFPNYSSELNVNALELDDSALYLCASSERDGGNIQYFGAGTRLSVL.

This clone was seen only once. The chain joins TRBV6-1 to TRBJ2-1; possibly TRBD1 for D (6 bases). This CDR3 region has 13 residues. The V end lost 6 bases, the J end lost 12 bases, and 18 bases lay between the germline ends. Per germline, CDR1 MNHNS and CDR2 SASEGT. The CDR3 is CASSPDRQPGQFF. The CDR3 bases are TGTGCCAGCAGCCCCGACAGGCAGCCCGGGCAGTTCTTC.

For this clone: Other DNA sequences in the sample encode the same CDR3. The rearrangement joins TRBV5-4 to TRBJ2-7; 9 nucleotides line up with TRBD1. Germline CDR1 is SGHNT and CDR2 is YYREEE (reference sequence). V lost 1 base, J lost 2 bases, and 1 base stayed unmatched. This CDR3 contains 14 residues. The DNA of the CDR3 is TGTGCCAGCAGCTTGTGGGACAGGGCCTACGAGCAGTACTTC. It yields the protein CASSLWDRAYEQYF.

The chain combines TRBV30 with TRBJ2-7; 8 nucleotides align to TRBD1. J lost 1 base, V lost 3 bases, and 2 bases had no gene match. CDR3 size: 13 residues. The germline V gene has CDR1 GTSNPN and CDR2 SVGIG (reference sequence). DNA for the CDR3: TGTGCCTGGAGCTGGGACAGGTCCTACGAGCAGTACTTC. As protein: CAWSWDRSYEQYF. Full variable domain (missing parts from reference TRBV30 and TRBJ2-7): SQTIHQWPATLVQPVGSPLSLECTVEGTSNPNLYWYRQAAGRGLQLLFYSVGIGQISSEVPQNLSASRPQDRQFILSSKKLLLSDSGFYLCAWSWDRSYEQYFGPGTRLTVT.

This chain joins TRBV7-9 and TRBJ2-6; 8 bases are a match to TRBD1. The germline V gene has CDR1 SEHNR and CDR2 FQNEAQ (reference sequence). CDR3 length: 19 amino acids. V lost 1 base, J lost 1 base, and 9 bases stayed unmatched. CDR3 amino acids: CASSLGRAGGNSGANVLTF. CDR3 DNA sequence: TGTGCCAGCAGCTTAGGTAGGGCAGGGGGCAATTCTGGGGCCAACGTCCTGACTTTC.